The next 17 T cell receptor beta chains were all read from a single sample in a study of T-cell reconstitution after alpha-beta-depleted transplantation in children. Unique molecular identifiers tagged the TCRbeta library. Each CDR3 protein is one row after TCRdb ran MiXCR on the PCR reads. Of fewer than 550,000 distinct CDR3 sequences listed, roughly a tenth are singletons. Specimen: PBMCs from the stem cell graft donor, collected from the stem cell graft. The receptor source for this set is a human donor who donated a stem cell graft to a child with acute myeloid leukemia.

The chain carries TRBV18 and TRBJ2-7; D is possibly TRBD1 (5 bases). Trimming removed 2 bases from V and 2 bases from J, with 13 bases in between. The germline V gene has CDR1 KGHSH and CDR2 LQKENI. There are 15 residues in the CDR3. The CDR3 spells CASSPSTGQPYEQYV. The CDR3 bases are TGTGCCAGCTCACCATCTACAGGCCAACCCTACGAGCAGTACGTC.

This clonotype was recorded at least ten times. V gene TRBV20-1 combines with J gene TRBJ2-3; the match to TRBD2 covers 9 bases. This CDR3 has 14 amino acids. V was clipped by 3 bases and J by 0 bases; unmatched bases: 1. CDR1 and CDR2 (germline): DFQATT, SNEGSKA (reference sequence). The CDR3, as DNA: TGCAGTGCTAGGGCGGGAGGGAGCACAGATACGCAGTATTTT. It translates to CSARAGGSTDTQYF.

The chain has TRBV5-5 and TRBJ2-5; D is undetermined. CDR1 SGHKS and CDR2 YYEKEE come from the germline V gene (reference sequence). V lost 1 base, J lost 4 bases, and 8 bases lay in between. The CDR3 loop spans 13 amino acids. Here the CDR3 DNA reads TGTGCCAGCAGCTTGCCCGGGTCAGAGACCCAGTACTTC. Protein sequence: CASSLPGSETQYF.

The chain links TRBV20-1 to TRBJ2-1; TRBD2 is a possible D gene (5 bases). In germline, CDR1 is DFQATT, CDR2 SNEGSKA (reference sequence). The CDR3 sequence is 15 residues long. V was cut by 0 bases and J by 7 bases, with 16 bases left in between. Here the CDR3 DNA reads TGCAGTGCTAGAGATCTCGGGATGACGAGGAATGAGCAGTTCTTC. Protein sequence: CSARDLGMTRNEQFF.

The chain uses TRBV20-1 and TRBJ1-1, with D maybe TRBD1 (6 bases). V lost 4 bases and J lost 0, with 18 bases in between. The CDR3 contains 16 residues. The germline V gene has CDR1 DFQATT and CDR2 SNEGSKA (reference sequence). The CDR3 DNA is TGCAGTGCTAAAGGTTTGGGGGGCACCCTGAACACTGAAGCTTTCTTT. Translation gives CSAKGLGGTLNTEAFF.

This clonotype was found many times. This sequence joins TRBV5-1 and TRBJ2-1; 8 positions match TRBD2. With V trimmed by 0 bases and J by 6 bases, 8 bases remained unmatched. The CDR3 loop spans 16 amino acids. CDR1 is SGHRS, CDR2 YFSETQ, per germline. The CDR3 region is CASSLGFRGGSNEQFF. For the CDR3, the DNA is TGCGCCAGCAGCTTGGGTTTTCGGGGGGGAAGCAATGAGCAGTTCTTC. The full variable domain, in which reference TRBV5-1 and TRBJ2-1 provide the parts outside the CDR3, is KAGVTQTPRYLIKTRGQQVTLSCSPISGHRSVSWYQQTPGQGLQFLFEYFSETQRNKGNFPGRFSGRQFSNSRSEMNVSTLELGDSALYLCASSLGFRGGSNEQFFGPGTRLTVL.

This clonotype has more than one count but fewer than ten. The V call is TRBV12-3 or TRBV12-4, the J call TRBJ1-1; D call uncertain. The CDR3 consists of 15 residues. With 3 bases removed from V and 6 bases from J, the gap between germline ends came to 17 bases. CDR3 in DNA: TGTGCCAGCAGTTTTCAAGCCTTAAAACGGCCTGAAGCTTTCTTT. It specifies CASSFQALKRPEAFF.

To note about this clonotype: A read error may be the cause here, since a much bigger clone is one base away. This sequence joins TRBV5-5 and TRBJ2-3, with 11 bases lining up with TRBD2. CDR3 size: 15 residues. The V gene end was trimmed by 4 bases and the J gene end by 10 bases; junction bases not matched to a gene: 11. Germline V gene lookup returns CDR1 SGHKS and CDR2 YYEKEE (reference sequence). CDR3 sequence (DNA): TGTGCCAGCAGCAAGGGACTAGCGGACGTTGATCCGCAGTATTTT. It yields the protein CASSKGLADVDPQYF.

There are many counts of this clonotype. The chain employs TRBV5-1 and TRBJ1-1; D not resolved. The CDR3 is 15 residues long. The V gene lost 0 bases and the J gene lost 0 bases, with 9 bases spanning the gap. Germline assignment: CDR1 SGHRS and CDR2 YFSETQ. CDR3 DNA: TGCGCCAGCAGCTTGGGCGAGATCCTGAACACTGAAGCTTTCTTT. Protein sequence: CASSLGEILNTEAFF.

This clonotype has a count of ten or more. The V and J genes are TRBV7-2 and TRBJ1-6; D remains unclear. Germline lookup yields CDR1 SGHTA and CDR2 FQGNSA. The CDR3 is 13 amino acids. V lost 5 bases to trimming and J lost 14 bases, with 16 bases between them. The DNA for the CDR3 is TGTGCCAGCAGCCCGACGGCGGGTTGGACCCTCCACTTT. This codes for CASSPTAGWTLHF.

This clonotype was observed many times. This chain links TRBV29-1 with TRBJ2-1; no clear D. Trimming stripped 6 bases from V and 4 bases from J, with 16 bases between. The CDR3 covers 14 residues. Looked up from germline, CDR1 is SQVTM and CDR2 is ANQGSEA. The CDR3 loop is CSVKTVSWYNEQFF. In DNA, the CDR3 is TGCAGCGTGAAAACTGTCAGTTGGTACAATGAGCAGTTCTTC.

This clonotype was counted between two and nine times. The chain uses TRBV20-1 and TRBJ1-2; TRBD1 is a possible D gene (5 bases). The CDR3 is 14 amino acids. V dropped 1 base and J dropped 8 bases, with 17 bases sitting between them. Germline lookup yields CDR1 DFQATT and CDR2 SNEGSKA (reference sequence). The CDR3 DNA reads TGCAGTGCTAGAGTCCGGGGCCGCTTCGACGGCTACACCTTC. Amino acids: CSARVRGRFDGYTF.

This chain uses TRBV5-1 with TRBJ2-5; 7 nucleotides match TRBD1. J gave up 4 bases and V 0 bases, and 3 bases lay outside the gene matches. Germline V gene lookup returns CDR1 SGHRS and CDR2 YFSETQ. This CDR3 has 14 residues. CDR3 loop: CASSLAPGGETQYF. The CDR3 bases are TGCGCCAGCAGCTTGGCCCCAGGGGGAGAGACCCAGTACTTC. The full variable domain, completed using reference TRBV5-1 and TRBJ2-5, is KAGVTQTPRYLIKTRGQQVTLSCSPISGHRSVSWYQQTPGQGLQFLFEYFSETQRNKGNFPGRFSGRQFSNSRSEMNVSTLELGDSALYLCASSLAPGGETQYFGPGTRLLVL.

In its sample, this clonotype was seen a few times. The CDR3 nucleotides are TGTGCCAGCAGCGTAGCTAGCAATCAGCCCCAGCATTTT. Translated, it gives CASSVASNQPQHF. The genes are TRBV9 and TRBJ1-5; D gene uncertain. The CDR3 runs 13 residues. Germline V CDR1 and CDR2: SGDLS, YYNGEE. Trimming took 0 bases from V and 0 from J, leaving 1 base between them. Full variable domain (remainder filled in from reference TRBV9 and TRBJ1-5): DSGVTQTPKHLITATGQRVTLRCSPRSGDLSVYWYQQSLDQGLQFLIQYYNGEERAKGNILERFSAQQFPDLHSELNLSSLELGDSALYFCASSVASNQPQHFGDGTRLSIL.

This clonotype has more than one count but fewer than ten. The CDR3 DNA reads TGTGCCAGCAGCCAAGACAGAGGGACCGACCAAGAGACCCAGTACTTC. As protein: CASSQDRGTDQETQYF. The chain is built from TRBV3-1 and TRBJ2-5, with D possibly called TRBD1 or TRBD2 (5 bases each). With 0 bases removed from V and 0 bases from J, the gap between germline ends came to 11 bases. The CDR3 extends over 16 amino acids. From germline, CDR1 is LGHDT and CDR2 YNNKEL (reference sequence).

V is TRBV6-2 or TRBV6-3 and J is TRBJ2-7; D possibly corresponds to TRBD2 (6 bases). V was clipped by 2 bases and J by 2 bases, with 10 bases between them. This CDR3 spans 14 amino acids. Germline loops: CDR1 MNHEY, CDR2 SVGEGT. The CDR3 bases are TGTGCCAGCAGTTACCGGACGGGGGCCTACGAGCAGTACTTC. It yields the protein CASSYRTGAYEQYF.

This clonotype has a handful of counts. The CDR3 sequence: CSARVTGHREKLFF. The DNA of the CDR3 is TGCAGTGCTAGAGTGACAGGGCATAGGGAAAAACTGTTTTTT. This chain connects TRBV20-1 to TRBJ1-4; TRBD1 agrees at 7 bases. CDR1 is DFQATT, CDR2 SNEGSKA, per germline (reference sequence). This CDR3 comprises 14 residues. V lost 1 base, J lost 8 bases, and 7 bases stayed unmatched.